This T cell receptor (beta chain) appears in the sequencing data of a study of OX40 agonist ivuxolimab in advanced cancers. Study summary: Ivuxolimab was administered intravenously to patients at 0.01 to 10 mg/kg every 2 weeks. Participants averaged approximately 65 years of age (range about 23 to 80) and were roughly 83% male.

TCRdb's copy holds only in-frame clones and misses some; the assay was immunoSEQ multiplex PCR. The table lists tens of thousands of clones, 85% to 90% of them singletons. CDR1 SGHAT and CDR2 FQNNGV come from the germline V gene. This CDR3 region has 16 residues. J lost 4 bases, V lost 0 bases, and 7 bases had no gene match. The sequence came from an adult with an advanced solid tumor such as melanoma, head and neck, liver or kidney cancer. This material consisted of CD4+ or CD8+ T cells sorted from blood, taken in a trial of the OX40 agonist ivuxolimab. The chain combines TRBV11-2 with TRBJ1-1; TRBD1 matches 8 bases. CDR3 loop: CASSLDGRQGSTEAFF. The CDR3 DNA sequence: TGTGCCAGCAGCTTAGATGGGCGACAGGGGAGCACTGAAGCTTTCTTT.